This T cell receptor (beta chain) was sequenced for a study of blood T cells in healthy people across ages. The second PCR ran about 7 to 12 cycles with a sample-barcoded 5' primer and J-beta primers. A template-switch adaptor with 12 random nucleotides tagged each cDNA molecule. MiXCR, run by TCRdb on the 5' RACE reads, gives a single entry per CDR3 protein. The data contain about 780,000 distinct CDR3 sequences, 46% of them singletons. Germline V lookup: CDR1 MGHDK, CDR2 SYGVNS. With 3 bases removed from V and 6 bases from J, the gap between germline ends came to 4 bases. The CDR3 is 11 residues long.

The clonotype was recovered from an elderly man in good health. Material: blood. The rearrangement uses TRBV25-1 and TRBJ2-3; D gene ambiguous. CDR3 amino acids: CASSERDTQYF. The CDR3 DNA reads as TGTGCCAGCAGTGAGCGGGATACGCAGTATTTT.